These 9 T cell receptor beta chains were all obtained from the same sample, sequenced in a study of shared clonotypes between healthy human individuals. Produced via immunoSEQ multiplex PCR; TCRdb's table is partial and in-frame only. The data show about 650,000 clones, nearly 97% seen once. Naive CD8 cells comprised CD45RO-negative, CCR7-positively selected cells, excluding terminally differentiated effector memory CD45RA+ cells. Sequenced input: naive CD8+ T cells sorted from blood. These receptors all come from a woman younger than 45 in good health.

This chain joins TRBV14 and TRBJ1-1; no firm D call. The CDR3 extends over 16 amino acids. V gave up 5 bases and J gave up 0 bases, with 16 bases separating them. Germline V gene data show CDR1 as SGHDN and CDR2 as FVKESK. CDR3 sequence: CASSLALGNMNTEAFF. CDR3 nucleotide sequence: TGTGCCAGCAGCTTAGCGCTCGGCAACATGAACACTGAAGCTTTCTTT.

The rearrangement joins TRBV2 to TRBJ1-5; 7 positions agree with TRBD1. This CDR3 is built from 15 residues. Trimming removed 4 bases from V and 0 bases from J; junction bases left unmatched: 3. Germline lookup yields CDR1 SNHLY and CDR2 FYNNEI. The CDR3 DNA reads TGTGCCAGCAGTGGGGGACAGAATAGCAATCAGCCCCAGCATTTT. Its translation: CASSGGQNSNQPQHF.

J is TRBJ1-1 and V is TRBV9; D ambiguous. Germline CDR1 is SGDLS and CDR2 is YYNGEE. The CDR3 is made up of 14 amino acids. V lost 6 bases and J 0 bases, leaving 12 bases between the germline ends. The CDR3 here is CASTRSGVNTEAFF. In DNA, the CDR3 is TGTGCCAGCACCCGTAGTGGTGTGAACACTGAAGCTTTCTTT.

The chain combines TRBV4-1 with TRBJ1-2; D is possibly TRBD1 (6 bases). CDR1 MGHRA and CDR2 YSYEKL come from the germline V gene. This CDR3 comprises 16 residues. The V gene lost 3 bases and the J gene lost 0 bases, with 14 bases spanning the gap. The CDR3 DNA sequence: TGCGCCAGCAGCCATTACCAGGGGCACGCTAACTATGGCTACACCTTC. Amino acid sequence: CASSHYQGHANYGYTF.

The chain is built from TRBV6-5 and TRBJ1-2; D is perhaps TRBD1 (6 bases). The germline V gene encodes CDR1 MNHEY and CDR2 SVGAGI. V was shortened by 4 bases and J by 8 bases, with 14 bases between the two germline ends. This CDR3 contains 13 residues. CDR3 in DNA: TGTGCCAGCAGTTTTGAACAGGGATCGGGCTACACCTTC. As protein: CASSFEQGSGYTF.

Details on this clone: Different DNA sequences within this sample yield the same CDR3. The chain recombines TRBV6-5 with TRBJ2-7, with D possibly TRBD2 on 5 matching bases. The CDR3 extends over 13 amino acids. Trimming pared 2 bases from V and 2 bases from J, leaving 7 bases between. Germline CDR1 and CDR2: MNHEY and SVGAGI. The CDR3: CASSYGRTYEQYF. CDR3 DNA sequence: TGTGCCAGCAGTTACGGGAGAACCTACGAGCAGTACTTC.

This rearrangement joins TRBV5-1 to TRBJ2-5, with D tentatively TRBD2 (5 bases). Trimming removed 4 bases at V and 5 bases at J, with 24 bases between. Looked up from germline, CDR1 is SGHRS and CDR2 is YFSETQ. The CDR3 consists of 17 residues. CDR3 region: CASSPGSEDLSLETQYF. Here the CDR3 DNA reads TGCGCCAGCAGCCCAGGTAGCGAGGATCTTAGTTTGGAGACCCAGTACTTC.

The table lists this clone with a count of one. This sequence joins TRBV5-6 and TRBJ2-2; tentatively, D is TRBD2 (6 bases). Germline lookup yields CDR1 SGHDT and CDR2 YYEEEE. V dropped 0 bases and J dropped 2 bases, with 8 bases sitting between them. The CDR3 totals 15 residues. CDR3 nucleotides: TGTGCCAGCAGCTTGGTTGGGACTAACACCGGGGAGCTGTTTTTT. It codes for CASSLVGTNTGELFF.

The chain joins TRBV25-1 to TRBJ1-2, with D possibly TRBD1 on 5 matching bases. The V gene lost 8 bases and the J gene lost 4 bases, with 14 bases spanning the gap. From germline, CDR1 is MGHDK and CDR2 SYGVNS. The CDR3 covers 13 residues. The CDR3 region is CASQGGDAYGYTF. CDR3 DNA: TGTGCCAGCCAGGGTGGGGACGCCTATGGCTACACCTTC.